There are many counts of the clone carrying this T cell receptor (beta chain). Unique molecular identifiers tagged every individual TCR cDNA molecule. In TCRdb, the 5' RACE reads were re-called with MiXCR into one record per CDR3 protein. The data hold approximately 2,500 distinct CDR3 sequences, with around 1.8% observed a single time. Regarding time point: sample taken at primary tumor resection. Donors were approximately 70 untreated early-stage non-small cell lung cancer patients. The data originate from a study of spatial heterogeneity in lung cancer. About the study: Raw reads showed each unique TCR and UMI combination turning up more than ten times on average.

The source material was normal lung tissue next to the tumor, sampled at surgery. This TCR was sampled from a male donor with early-stage non-small cell lung cancer.

CDR3: CASSLGQGGSTQYF. The CDR3 DNA follows: TGTGCCAGCAGCCTGGGACAGGGGGGGAGTACGCAGTATTTT. V is TRBV5-6 and J is TRBJ2-3, with 11 bases lining up with TRBD1. The CDR3 length is 14 residues. The ends lost 4 bases at V and 8 bases at J; junction bases unmatched: 6. From germline, CDR1 is SGHDT and CDR2 YYEEEE. Full variable domain (rest looked up from reference TRBV5-6 and TRBJ2-3): DAGVTQSPTHLIKTRGQQVTLRCSPKSGHDTVSWYQQALGQGPQFIFQYYEEEERQRGNFPDRFSGHQFPNYSSELNVNALLLGDSALYLCASSLGQGGSTQYFGPGTRLTVL.